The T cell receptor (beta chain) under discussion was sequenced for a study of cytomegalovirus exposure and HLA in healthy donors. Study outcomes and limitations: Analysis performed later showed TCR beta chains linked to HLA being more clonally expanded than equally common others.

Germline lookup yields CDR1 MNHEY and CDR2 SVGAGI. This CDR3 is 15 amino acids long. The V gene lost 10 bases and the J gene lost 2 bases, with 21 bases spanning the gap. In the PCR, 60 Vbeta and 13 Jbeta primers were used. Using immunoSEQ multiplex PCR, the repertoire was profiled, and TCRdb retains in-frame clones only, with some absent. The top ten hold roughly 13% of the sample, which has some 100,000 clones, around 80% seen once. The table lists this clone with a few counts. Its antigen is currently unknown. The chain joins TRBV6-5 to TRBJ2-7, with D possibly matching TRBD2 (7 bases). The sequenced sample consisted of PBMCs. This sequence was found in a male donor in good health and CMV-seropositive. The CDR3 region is CATREEGGAPYEQYF. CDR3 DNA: TGTGCCACCAGGGAGGAAGGGGGGGCTCCCTACGAGCAGTACTTC.